This T cell receptor (beta chain) comes out of a study of blood T cell repertoires in COVID-19. TCRdb's copy holds only in-frame clones and misses some; the assay was immunoSEQ multiplex PCR. This table holds more than 150,000 clones, 80% found once. The CDR3 spans 18 residues. Germline V lookup: CDR1 SQVTM, CDR2 ANQGSEA. The V segment lost 4 bases and the J segment 4 bases; nucleotides outside the gene matches: 17. Input material: PBMCs or T cells enriched from blood (not recorded which). The chain combines TRBV29-1 with TRBJ2-3, with 10 bases matching TRBD2. This sequence was found in a man between 60 and 75 years old who had been exposed to COVID-19. The CDR3 coding sequence is TGCAGCGTTGTGGGGGCTCTAGCGGGAGAAAGCAAGCCAGATACGCAGTATTTT. Translation gives CSVVGALAGESKPDTQYF.